This TCR beta chain came from a study of T cells after yellow fever vaccination. General observations from the study: Repertoires obtained by FACS sorting could include abundant clonotypes that entered as contaminants from the bulk population. A weaker but faster secondary response was observed, peaking on day 5 versus 15.

V dropped 1 base and J dropped 4; count of bases not matched to a gene: 15. This CDR3 comprises 18 residues. Germline V gene data show CDR1 as DFQATT and CDR2 as SNEGSKA (reference sequence). This clonotype has at least ten counts. Antigen unknown. TCRdb processed the 5' RACE reads anew with MiXCR; each CDR3 protein has one entry. This sample has about 340,000 distinct CDR3 sequences, with 3% to 4.5% found just once. The V and J genes are TRBV20-1 and TRBJ1-5, with 8 positions matching TRBD1. Here the sequenced sample was PBMCs, taken 5 days after the yellow fever booster vaccination. The TCR was taken from a man younger than 30 who received the YFV17D yellow fever vaccine. As DNA, the CDR3 is TGCAGTGCTAGAGCAGTCGGACAGGGAACGGTGGGGAATCAGCCCCAGCATTTT. It encodes CSARAVGQGTVGNQPQHF.